This T cell receptor (beta chain) was sequenced for a study of cytomegalovirus exposure and HLA in healthy donors. Trimming removed 0 bases at V and 2 bases at J, with 7 bases between. This CDR3 spans 14 amino acids. Germline CDR1 is MNHNY and CDR2 is SVGAGI (reference sequence). Repertoires were generated with immunoSEQ multiplex PCR, while TCRdb's copy carries only in-frame clones and drops some. Among 250,000 to 350,000 clones listed, approximately 88% were seen once. The sequenced material came from PBMCs. The V call is TRBV6-6, the J call TRBJ1-2; D is uncertain. The TCR originated in a woman between 18 and 30 years old in good health and CMV-seronegative. CDR3 DNA: TGTGCCAGCAGTTACTCGGGCGACAACTATGGCTACACCTTC. Protein product: CASSYSGDNYGYTF.